The rows below give T cell receptor beta chains drawn from one sample of a study of OX40 agonist ivuxolimab in advanced cancers. TCRdb keeps only in-frame clones here, not all; method: immunoSEQ multiplex PCR. The table has approximately 57,000 clones, over 75% seen once. The material was CD4+ or CD8+ T cells sorted from blood, obtained in a trial of the OX40 agonist ivuxolimab. These receptors were collected from an adult with an advanced solid tumor such as melanoma, head and neck, liver or kidney cancer. CDR3s include the opening cysteine and the closing phenylalanine or tryptophan. Fields, in order: clone size, D gene, J gene, V gene, CDR3 DNA, CDR3 protein. The D gene is left open where the match is weak. Part of the rows lack a size; the others show once, few, many or a class for expanded clones.

medium-sized | TRBD2 | TRBJ2-7 | TRBV11-3 | TGTGCCAGCAGCTTAGGGACTAGCGGCTACGAGCAGTACTTC | CASSLGTSGYEQYF
few | - | TRBJ2-1 | TRBV18 | TGTGCCAGCTCACCGAGTGCCATTCTTGGGGGCGACTACAATGAGCAGTTCTTC | CASSPSAILGGDYNEQFF
- | - | TRBJ1-2 | TRBV4-2 | TGTGCCAGCAGCCAAAACAAGTATGGGGCAGGCGGCTACACCTTC | CASSQNKYGAGGYTF
- | - | TRBJ2-2 | TRBV19 | TGTGCCAGTAGTATGAACACCGGGGAGCTGTTTTTT | CASSMNTGELFF
once | - | TRBJ2-2 | TRBV9 | TGTGCCAGCAGCCCGTTTCTAGCGAGCACCGGGGAGCTGTTTTTT | CASSPFLASTGELFF
- | TRBD1 | TRBJ2-2 | TRBV19 | TGTGCCAGTAGCAATCCGGGACAGAGTAATGTCGATGCCGGGGAGCTGTTTTTT | CASSNPGQSNVDAGELFF
- | - | TRBJ2-1 | TRBV4-1 | TGCGCCAGCAGCCACTTGGCAGTCAATGAGCAGTTCTTC | CASSHLAVNEQFF
- | TRBD2 | TRBJ2-1 | TRBV19 | TGTGCCAGTAGTATTCCGGGACTAGCGGGAGGCTTCACTGAGCAGTTCTTC | CASSIPGLAGGFTEQFF
- | - | TRBJ1-1 | TRBV6-1 | TGTGCCAGCAGTGACGGAGACAGCTACACTGAAGCTTTCTTT | CASSDGDSYTEAFF
few | - | TRBJ1-1 | TRBV7-9 | TGTGCCAGCAGCTCGGCACCCCAGAACACTGAAGCTTTCTTT | CASSSAPQNTEAFF
- | - | TRBJ2-7 | TRBV27 | TGTGCCATCACCGACGGGTACGAGCAGTACTTC | CAITDGYEQYF
- | - | TRBJ1-4 | TRBV4-1 | TGCGCCAGCAGCCTTCAGGGCGGCGGGAATGAAAAACTGTTTTTT | CASSLQGGGNEKLFF
- | TRBD2 | TRBJ2-1 | TRBV5-4 | TGTGCCAGCAGCTGGCTTACTAGCGGGGGACATGAGCAGTTCTTC | CASSWLTSGGHEQFF
- | TRBD1 | TRBJ1-2 | TRBV10-1 | TGCGCCAGCAGCCGGGACAGTAACTATGGCTACACCTTC | CASSRDSNYGYTF
- | TRBD1 | TRBJ2-7 | TRBV6-5 | TGTGCCAGCAGGATGACAGGGCCCATCTACGAGCAGTACTTC | CASRMTGPIYEQYF
- | TRBD2 | TRBJ2-1 | TRBV7-6 | TGTGCCAGCAGCTTAGAGGCGACTAGCGGGAGCCCAGCCTCCTACAATGAGCAGTTCTTC | CASSLEATSGSPASYNEQFF
- | - | TRBJ2-3 | TRBV29-1 | TGCAGCGTTGAGTGGGGGCTGGGGACAGATACGCAGTATTTT | CSVEWGLGTDTQYF
- | TRBD1 | TRBJ1-2 | TRBV5-1 | TGCGCCAGCAGTTCACGGGACAGCCTTGAGGCGGGGTACACCTTC | CASSSRDSLEAGYTF
- | - | TRBJ2-3 | TRBV7-7 | TGTGCCAGCAGCCCTCTGGGCGCAAGCACAGATACGCAGTATTTT | CASSPLGASTDTQYF
- | TRBD2 | TRBJ2-1 | TRBV29-1 | TGCAGCGTTGAGCCTAGCGGGCCCTACAATGAGCAGTTCTTC | CSVEPSGPYNEQFF
- | - | TRBJ2-7 | TRBV27 | TGTGCCAGCAGTCCCTGGGCGAGCGGGTATTTCTACGAGCAGTACTTC | CASSPWASGYFYEQYF
- | TRBD1 | TRBJ1-2 | TRBV29-1 | TGCAGCGTTGAATCCGGGACAGGAGTAAACTATGGCTACACCTTC | CSVESGTGVNYGYTF
- | - | TRBJ1-2 | TRBV11-2 | TGTGCCAGCAGCCCCTTGGGGGTAGTTTACTATGGCTACACCTTC | CASSPLGVVYYGYTF
- | TRBD1 | TRBJ1-1 | TRBV29-1 | TGCAGCGTGGGGGAGGGGGCCACTGAAGCTTTCTTT | CSVGEGATEAFF
- | - | TRBJ2-7 | TRBV27 | TGTGCCAGCAGTTCTTCCTACGAGCAGTACTTC | CASSSSYEQYF
once | - | TRBJ2-1 | TRBV11-2 | TGTGCCAGCAGCCCCTGGTCGGAAGACAATGAGCAGTTCTTC | CASSPWSEDNEQFF
once | - | TRBJ2-1 | TRBV19 | TGTGCCAGTACCGACAGAGACAATGAGCAGTTCTTC | CASTDRDNEQFF
- | - | TRBJ1-5 | TRBV6-1 | TGTGCCAGCAGTGAAACCCGGACTAGCAATCAGCCCCAGCATTTT | CASSETRTSNQPQHF
- | - | TRBJ1-5 | TRBV19 | TGTGCCAGCCATTCTTTGGCTGGTCAGCCCCAGCATTTT | CASHSLAGQPQHF
- | - | TRBJ1-1 | TRBV4-1 | TGCGCCAGCAGCCAAGATTGGAGGGGTGGTACTGAAGCTTTCTTT | CASSQDWRGGTEAFF
- | - | TRBJ2-1 | TRBV9 | TGTGCCAGCAGCGTAGGTAGCAGCCTCTACAATGAGCAGTTCTTC | CASSVGSSLYNEQFF
- | - | TRBJ1-5 | TRBV2 | TGTGCCAGCAGAATTGAAGGGCCCCAGCATTTT | CASRIEGPQHF
- | - | TRBJ1-4 | TRBV5-4 | TGTGCCAGCAGCTTGGCTGGGGGGGTTAGAAAACTGTTTTTT | CASSLAGGVRKLFF
- | - | TRBJ2-1 | TRBV7-6 | TGTGCCAGCAGCTTCGGGGGTGGCTACAATGAGCAGTTCTTC | CASSFGGGYNEQFF
- | - | TRBJ1-2 | TRBV27 | TGTGCCAGCAGGTCAGCCACTAACTATGGCTACACCTTC | CASRSATNYGYTF
- | - | TRBJ2-7 | TRBV6-1 | TGTGCCAGCAGTGACGGGGGCTACGAGCAGTACTTC | CASSDGGYEQYF
- | - | TRBJ1-4 | TRBV9 | TGTGCCAGCAGCGTGGACCCCTCCGAGGCTTTCACTAATGAAAAACTGTTTTTT | CASSVDPSEAFTNEKLFF
- | - | TRBJ1-1 | TRBV2 | TGTGCCAGCAGTATTGAAGGGACTGGAGAGTTT | CASSIEGTGEF
- | - | TRBJ2-6 | TRBV27 | TGTGCCAGCAGCAGGGGTTACGGGGCCAACGTCCTGACTTTC | CASSRGYGANVLTF
- | - | TRBJ2-7 | TRBV25-1 | TGTGCCAGCAGTGAAGTTGGAACTTACGAGCAGTACTTC | CASSEVGTYEQYF
few | - | TRBJ1-1 | TRBV5-4 | TGTGCCAGCAGCTTGTGGGCAGGGGACTCGGGCACTGAAGCTTTCTTT | CASSLWAGDSGTEAFF
once | - | TRBJ2-7 | TRBV11-2 | TGTGCCAGCAGCTTAGCGGGATTCTCTTACGAGCAGTACTTC | CASSLAGFSYEQYF
- | - | TRBJ1-2 | TRBV28 | TGTGCCAGCAGTTTATTCTCTCCTCGGGGGAGGGCGGACTATGGCTACACCTTC | CASSLFSPRGRADYGYTF
once | - | TRBJ2-7 | TRBV2 | TGTGCCAGCAGTGAATTAGCGGATTACTCCTACGAGCAGTACTTC | CASSELADYSYEQYF
- | - | TRBJ2-1 | TRBV5-6 | TGTGCCAGCACCACGGACGGTTACAATGAGCAGTTCTTC | CASTTDGYNEQFF
- | - | TRBJ2-5 | TRBV28 | TGTGCCAGCAGTTTGGGGCAGCAGGAGACCCAGTACTTC | CASSLGQQETQYF
once | - | TRBJ2-1 | TRBV27 | TGTGCCAGCAGTTCCGTACAGGGCGTCCATGAGCAGTTCTTC | CASSSVQGVHEQFF
- | - | TRBJ1-1 | TRBV5-1 | TGCGCCAGCAGCTACGGGACTGAAGCTTTCTTT | CASSYGTEAFF
- | - | TRBJ1-5 | TRBV27 | TGTGCCAGCAGTTTCCTTGGGGGTGCTGGTCAGCCCCAGCATTTT | CASSFLGGAGQPQHF
- | - | TRBJ1-6 | TRBV28 | TGTGCCAGCGGTATACCGATGAGGGAGGCTTCACCCCTCCACTTT | CASGIPMREASPLHF
few | - | TRBJ2-7 | TRBV30 | TGTGCCTTATTATTGGCCTACGAGCAGTACTTC | CALLLAYEQYF